The sequence of this TCR beta chain was determined in a study of OX40 agonist ivuxolimab in advanced cancers. In terms of the full investigation: Ivuxolimab was a fully human IgG2 agonistic monoclonal antibody targeting the costimulatory receptor OX40 (CD134). Intravenous ivuxolimab was administered to patients every 2 weeks at six dose levels: 0.01, 0.1, 0.3, 1.5, 3 and 10 mg/kg. Of the 52 patients in dose escalation, some 19 had hepatocellular carcinoma, some 15 had melanoma, 9 had renal cell carcinoma and 9 had head and neck cancer. In the dose-escalation cohort, around four fifths of patients were male, and the mean age was around 60 years, with a range of about 23 to 90. Patients were allowed to have had prior anti-PD-1, anti-PD-L1 or anti-CTLA-4 therapy, and approximately 40% of the dose-escalation patients had been treated with checkpoint inhibitors. Partial responses were achieved by three dose-escalation patients, of whom one had hepatocellular carcinoma and two had cutaneous melanoma. The point of sequencing TCRbeta in the periphery was to test whether ivuxolimab changed TCR sequence diversity and drove clonal T-cell expansion. The paper reports the monotherapy dose-escalation portion (N = 52 patients) of the phase I ivuxolimab trial. Findings and caveats that apply to the study as a whole: In the 0.1-3.0 mg/kg groups, partial responders were among the patients with the lowest normalized peripheral clonal expansion, particularly in CD8+ T cells. After ivuxolimab, more expanded clones were found on average in CD8+ T cells than in CD4+ T cells. The antigen specificity of the clonally expanded peripheral T cells was not determined. Low levels of normalized T-cell clonal expansion were also seen in some nonresponding patients. At doses from 0.1 to 3.0 mg/kg, clonal expansion was seen in both CD4+ and CD8+ blood T cells between baseline and week 6.

Remarks on this clone: Its specific antigen is unknown. No much larger clone exists at a distance of one base, and base qualities are not known.

The CDR3 numbers 15 residues from cysteine through phenylalanine. Just CDR3 DNA is preserved here, 45 bases in frame from base 1. V has 0 bases trimmed and J has 1 base trimmed; junction bases matching no gene number 4. Reading the germline V gene gives CDR1 SGHRS and CDR2 YFSETQ. The trial excluded patients who had a history of autoimmune disease or were on systemic immunosuppression. Peripheral blood for TCR sequencing was collected from all dose cohorts at baseline, on cycle 4 day 1, and on cycle 7 day 1. The samples were drawn from a first-in-human, open-label, multicenter phase I dose-escalation trial of ivuxolimab. Adults with locally advanced or metastatic head and neck squamous cell, hepatocellular, melanoma or renal cell carcinoma were enrolled in the trial. Before TCR sequencing, CD4+ T cells and CD8+ T cells were sorted from peripheral blood as separate populations. Genomic DNA was isolated from the sorted cells so that the TCRbeta CDR3 region could be sequenced. The immunoSEQ Assay was used to sequence the TCRbeta CDR3 regions. Not all clones reach the TCRdb copy of this immuneACCESS table, which keeps in-frame sequences only. Checked studies attribute under half of the gap to unresolved V genes and leave the rest unexplained. This sample has over 60,000 clones in its table, and 84% of those were observed once. The ten largest account for over 2% of the sample.

The sample in question was CD4+ or CD8+ T cells sorted from blood, obtained in a trial of the OX40 agonist ivuxolimab. The receptor's source is an adult with an advanced solid tumor such as melanoma, head and neck, liver or kidney cancer. This chain is built from TRBV5-1 and TRBJ2-7, with 7 bases aligning to TRBD1. The CDR3 loop reads CASSLEGDSSYEQYF. The DNA sequence follows: TGCGCCAGCAGCTTGGAAGGGGACAGTTCCTACGAGCAGTACTTC.